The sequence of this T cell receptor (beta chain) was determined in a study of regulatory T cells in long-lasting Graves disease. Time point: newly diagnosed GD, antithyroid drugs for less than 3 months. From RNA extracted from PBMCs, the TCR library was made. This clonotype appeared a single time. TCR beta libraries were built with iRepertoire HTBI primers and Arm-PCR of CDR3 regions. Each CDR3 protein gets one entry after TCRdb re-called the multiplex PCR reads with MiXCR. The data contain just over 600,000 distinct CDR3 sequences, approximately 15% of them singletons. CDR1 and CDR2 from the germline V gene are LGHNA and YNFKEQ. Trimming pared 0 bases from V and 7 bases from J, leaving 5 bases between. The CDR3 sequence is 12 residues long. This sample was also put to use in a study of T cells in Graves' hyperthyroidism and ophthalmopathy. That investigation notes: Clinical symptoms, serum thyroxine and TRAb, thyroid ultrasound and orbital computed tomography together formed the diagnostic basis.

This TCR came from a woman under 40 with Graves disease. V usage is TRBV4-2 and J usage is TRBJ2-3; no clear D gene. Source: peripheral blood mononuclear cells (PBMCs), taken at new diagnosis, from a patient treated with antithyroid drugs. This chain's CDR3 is CASSQEANTQYF. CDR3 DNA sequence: TGTGCCAGCAGCCAAGAAGCGAATACGCAGTATTTT.